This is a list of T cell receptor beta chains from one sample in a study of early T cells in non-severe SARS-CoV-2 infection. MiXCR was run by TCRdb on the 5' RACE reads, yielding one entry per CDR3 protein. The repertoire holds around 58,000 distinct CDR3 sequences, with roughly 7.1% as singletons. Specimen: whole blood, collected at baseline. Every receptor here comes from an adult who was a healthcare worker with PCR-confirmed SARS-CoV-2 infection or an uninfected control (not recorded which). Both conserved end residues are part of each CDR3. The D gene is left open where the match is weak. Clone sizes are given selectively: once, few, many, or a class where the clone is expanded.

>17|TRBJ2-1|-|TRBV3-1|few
CASSPHGGPSSYNEQFF
TGTGCCAGCAGCCCACACGGTGGCCCCAGCTCCTACAATGAGCAGTTCTTC
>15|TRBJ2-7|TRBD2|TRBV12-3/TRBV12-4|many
CASSSGGRASYEQYF
TGTGCCAGCAGTTCGGGGGGGAGGGCATCCTACGAGCAGTACTTC
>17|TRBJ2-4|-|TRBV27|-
CASSLSGQSLAKNIQYF
TGTGCCAGCAGTTTATCAGGACAGTCTCTAGCCAAAAACATTCAGTACTTC
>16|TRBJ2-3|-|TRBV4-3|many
CASSQGTLRGTDTQYF
TGCGCCAGCAGCCAGGGCACGCTCCGGGGCACAGATACGCAGTATTTT
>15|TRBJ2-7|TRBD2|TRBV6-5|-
CASSNLAGGQYEQYF
TGTGCCAGCAGTAATCTAGCGGGAGGGCAATACGAGCAGTACTTC
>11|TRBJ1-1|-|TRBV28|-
CAATGPSEAFF
TGTGCCGCAACGGGGCCCTCTGAAGCTTTCTTT
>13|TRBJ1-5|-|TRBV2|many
CASRRVSNQPQHF
TGTGCCAGCAGAAGGGTGAGCAATCAGCCCCAGCATTTT
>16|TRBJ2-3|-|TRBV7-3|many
CASHMGGGSYTDTQYF
TGTGCCAGCCACATGGGCGGCGGGTCTTACACAGATACGCAGTATTTT
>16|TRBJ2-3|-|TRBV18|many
CASSPGGSTSTDTQYF
TGTGCCAGCTCACCAGGGGGCAGTACTAGCACAGATACGCAGTATTTT
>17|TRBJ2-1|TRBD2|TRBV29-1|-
CSVEDGGSGRSYNEQFF
TGCAGCGTTGAAGATGGAGGTAGCGGGAGGTCCTACAATGAGCAGTTCTTC
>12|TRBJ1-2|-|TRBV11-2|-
CASSGGYYGYTF
TGTGCCAGCTCGGGGGGGTACTATGGCTACACCTTC
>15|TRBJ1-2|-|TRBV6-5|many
CASSAASRANYGYTF
TGTGCCAGCAGTGCCGCGTCCAGAGCTAACTATGGCTACACCTTC
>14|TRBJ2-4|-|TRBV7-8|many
CASSLDFRENIQYF
TGTGCCAGCAGCTTAGATTTTCGGGAAAACATTCAGTACTTC
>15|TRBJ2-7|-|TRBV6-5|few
CASSYSAGSSYEQYF
TGTGCCAGCAGTTACTCCGCAGGGAGCTCCTACGAGCAGTACTTC
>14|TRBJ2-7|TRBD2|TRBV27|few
CASRSAGRAYEQYF
TGTGCCAGCAGATCCGCAGGGAGGGCCTACGAGCAGTACTTC
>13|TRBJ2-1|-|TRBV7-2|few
CASSLENNNEQFF
TGTGCCAGCAGCTTAGAGAATAACAATGAGCAGTTCTTC
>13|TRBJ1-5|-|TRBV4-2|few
CASSPPTDQPQHF
TGTGCCAGCAGCCCCCCAACGGATCAGCCCCAGCATTTT
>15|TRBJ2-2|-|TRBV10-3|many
CAAESPAGAAGELFF
TGTGCCGCTGAAAGCCCGGCAGGGGCGGCCGGGGAGCTGTTTTTT
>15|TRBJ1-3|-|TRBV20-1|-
CSARVAPTGGNTIYF
TGCAGTGCTAGAGTGGCCCCGACGGGCGGAAACACCATATATTTT
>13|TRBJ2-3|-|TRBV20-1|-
CSAPGVGGDTQYF
TGCAGTGCGCCGGGAGTAGGAGGGGATACGCAGTATTTT
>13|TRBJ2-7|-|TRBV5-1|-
CASSLGRAYEQYF
TGCGCCAGCAGCTTGGGTAGGGCCTACGAGCAGTACTTC
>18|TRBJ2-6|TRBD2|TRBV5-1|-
CASSLGLAGGPGANVLTF
TGCGCCAGCAGCTTGGGACTAGCGGGTGGCCCCGGGGCCAACGTCCTGACTTTC
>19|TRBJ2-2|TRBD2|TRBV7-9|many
CASSYPEGLAGVNTGELFF
TGTGCCAGCAGCTACCCAGAAGGACTAGCGGGAGTAAACACCGGGGAGCTGTTTTTT
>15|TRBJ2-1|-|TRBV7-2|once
CASSPGGAANNEQFF
TGTGCCAGCAGCCCCGGCGGGGCGGCCAACAATGAGCAGTTCTTC
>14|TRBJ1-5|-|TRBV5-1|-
CASGTGDSNQPQHF
TGCGCCAGCGGGACTGGGGATAGCAATCAGCCCCAGCATTTT
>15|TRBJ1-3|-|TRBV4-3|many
CASSQDFTSGNTIYF
TGCGCCAGCAGCCAAGATTTCACCTCTGGAAACACCATATATTTT
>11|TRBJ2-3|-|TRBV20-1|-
CSASSPGGQYF
TGCAGTGCTAGCTCCCCCGGTGGGCAGTATTTT
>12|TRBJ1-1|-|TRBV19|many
CASSPDIGEAFF
TGTGCCAGTAGTCCAGACATCGGTGAAGCTTTCTTT
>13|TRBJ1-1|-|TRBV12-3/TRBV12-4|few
CASSLTRAEGAFF
TGTGCCAGCAGTTTGACGCGAGCCGAAGGGGCTTTCTTT
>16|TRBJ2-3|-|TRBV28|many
CASSFGVLGVKDTQYF
TGTGCCAGCAGTTTTGGTGTGTTGGGGGTTAAAGATACGCAGTATTTT
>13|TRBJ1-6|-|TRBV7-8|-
CASSSQPHSPLHF
TGTGCCAGCAGCTCTCAACCGCATTCACCCCTCCACTTT
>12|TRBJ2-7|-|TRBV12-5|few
CASSAGTHEQYF
TGTGCTAGTAGTGCAGGGACCCACGAGCAGTACTTC
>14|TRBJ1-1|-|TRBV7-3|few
CASSPNMTGVEAFF
TGTGCCAGCAGCCCGAACATGACAGGCGTTGAAGCTTTCTTT
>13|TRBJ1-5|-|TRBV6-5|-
CASRQSSDQPQHF
TGTGCCAGCAGACAATCCTCGGATCAGCCCCAGCATTTT
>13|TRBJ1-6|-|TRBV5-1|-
CASREPGNSPLHF
TGCGCCAGCAGGGAACCGGGCAATTCACCCCTCCACTTT
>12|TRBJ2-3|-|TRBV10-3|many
CAISDGGDTQYF
TGTGCCATCAGTGACGGTGGGGATACGCAGTATTTT
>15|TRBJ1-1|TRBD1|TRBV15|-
CATSRSGGLRTEAFF
TGTGCCACCAGCAGGTCAGGGGGCTTGCGCACTGAAGCTTTCTTT
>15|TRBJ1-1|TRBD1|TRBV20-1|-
CSAPSPGQGFSEAFF
TGCAGTGCCCCATCACCGGGACAGGGATTCTCTGAAGCTTTCTTT
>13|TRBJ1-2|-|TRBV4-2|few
CASSRSFDYGYTF
TGTGCCAGCAGCCGAAGCTTCGACTATGGCTACACCTTC
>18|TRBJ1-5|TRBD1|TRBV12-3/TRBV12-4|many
CASSFRSRTGGLQQPQHF
TGTGCCAGCAGTTTCCGCAGTCGGACAGGGGGCCTCCAACAGCCCCAGCATTTT
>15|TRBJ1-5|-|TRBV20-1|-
CSARVRATGNQPQHF
TGCAGTGCTAGAGTACGGGCAACGGGCAATCAGCCCCAGCATTTT
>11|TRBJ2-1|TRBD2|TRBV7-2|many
CASSLGTSKFF
TGTGCCAGCAGCTTGGGGACTAGTAAGTTCTTC
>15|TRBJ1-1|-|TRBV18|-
CASSPFGTRSTEAFF
TGTGCCAGCTCACCCTTCGGGACGAGGAGCACTGAAGCTTTCTTT
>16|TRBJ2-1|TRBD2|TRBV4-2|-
CASSQVLAGALDEQFF
TGTGCCAGCAGCCAAGTGCTAGCGGGGGCCTTGGATGAGCAGTTCTTC
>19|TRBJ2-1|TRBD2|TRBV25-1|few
CASSGLEKTSGGYYNEQFF
TGTGCCAGCAGTGGACTAGAGAAAACTAGCGGAGGGTACTACAATGAGCAGTTCTTC
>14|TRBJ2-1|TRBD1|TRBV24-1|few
CATRETGGWNEQFF
TGTGCCACCAGAGAAACAGGGGGCTGGAATGAGCAGTTCTTC
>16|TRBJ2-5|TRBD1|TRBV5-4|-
CASSLAWGTDQETQYF
TGTGCCAGCAGCTTGGCCTGGGGGACAGATCAAGAGACCCAGTACTTC
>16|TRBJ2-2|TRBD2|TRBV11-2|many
CASSHFSSGVNRELFF
TGTGCCAGCAGCCATTTTTCTAGCGGGGTAAACAGGGAGCTGTTTTTT
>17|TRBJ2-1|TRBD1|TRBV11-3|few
CASSLTRRQGPPNEQFF
TGTGCCAGCAGCTTAACCCGCCGACAGGGACCACCAAATGAGCAGTTCTTC
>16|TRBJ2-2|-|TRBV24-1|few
CATSEPGTANTGELFF
TGTGCCACCAGTGAGCCCGGGACGGCGAACACCGGGGAGCTGTTTTTT
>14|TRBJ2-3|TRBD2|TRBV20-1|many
CSASRSGGTDTQYF
TGCAGTGCTAGTAGGTCGGGAGGAACAGATACGCAGTATTTT
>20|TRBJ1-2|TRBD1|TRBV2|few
CASTLRPWGDSRMENYGYTF
TGTGCCAGCACCTTACGACCTTGGGGGGACAGTAGAATGGAAAACTATGGCTACACCTTC
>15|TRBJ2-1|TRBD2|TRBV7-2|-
CASSLAASGRNEQFF
TGTGCCAGCAGCTTAGCGGCTAGCGGGAGGAATGAGCAGTTCTTC
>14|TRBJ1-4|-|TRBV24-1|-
CATSDGTFNEKLFF
TGTGCCACCAGTGACGGGACGTTTAATGAAAAACTGTTTTTT
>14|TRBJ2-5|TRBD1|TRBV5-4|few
CASSGGQIKETQYF
TGTGCCAGCAGCGGGGGACAGATCAAAGAGACCCAGTACTTC